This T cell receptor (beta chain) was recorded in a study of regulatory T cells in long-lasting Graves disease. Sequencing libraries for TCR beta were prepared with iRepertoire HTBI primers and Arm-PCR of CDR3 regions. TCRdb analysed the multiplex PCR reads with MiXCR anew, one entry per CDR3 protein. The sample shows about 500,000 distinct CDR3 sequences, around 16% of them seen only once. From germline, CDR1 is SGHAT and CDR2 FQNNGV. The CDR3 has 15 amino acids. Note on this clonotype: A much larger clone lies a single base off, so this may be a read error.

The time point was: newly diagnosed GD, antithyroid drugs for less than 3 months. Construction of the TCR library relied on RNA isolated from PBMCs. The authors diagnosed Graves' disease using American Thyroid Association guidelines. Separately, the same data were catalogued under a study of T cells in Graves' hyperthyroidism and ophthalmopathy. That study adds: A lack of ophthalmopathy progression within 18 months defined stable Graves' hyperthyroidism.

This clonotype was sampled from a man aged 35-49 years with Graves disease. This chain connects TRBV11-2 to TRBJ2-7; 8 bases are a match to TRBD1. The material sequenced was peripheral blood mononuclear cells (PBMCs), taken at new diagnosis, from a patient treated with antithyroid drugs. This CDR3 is CANSLDGGQGREQYF. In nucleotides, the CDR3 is TGTGCCAACAGCTTAGATGGTGGACAGGGACGCGAGCAGTACTTC. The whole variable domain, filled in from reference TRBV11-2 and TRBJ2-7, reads EAGVAQSPRYKIIEKRQSVAFWCNPISGHATLYWYQQILGQGPKLLIQFQNNGVVDDSQLPKDRFSAERLKGVDSTLKIQPAKLEDSAVYLCANSLDGGQGREQYFGPGTRLTVT.